Below are 11 T cell receptor beta chains sequenced from a single sample in a study of blood T cell repertoires in COVID-19. The assay was immunoSEQ multiplex PCR, and TCRdb's table has in-frame clones only and misses some. This sample has about 240,000 clones, with 80% to 90% found just once. Sample: peripheral blood. The receptors here all came from a woman of 80 years or more with COVID-19, enrolled during active disease.

The genes are TRBV6-5 and TRBJ2-3; 12 bases fit TRBD2. The CDR3 loop spans 14 amino acids. Germline assignment: CDR1 MNHEY and CDR2 SVGAGI. The trim removed 8 bases at V and 5 bases at J, leaving 5 bases unmatched. The DNA of the CDR3 is TGTGCCAGCCGCCTAGCGGGGGGGCTAGATACGCAGTATTTT. This codes for CASRLAGGLDTQYF.

This chain joins TRBV4-2 and TRBJ2-5; D possibly corresponds to TRBD1 (5 bases). CDR1 and CDR2 from the germline V gene are LGHNA and YNFKEQ. The CDR3 spans 16 residues. Between the trimmed V and J ends, which lost 0 bases and 5 bases, there was a span of 16 bases. CDR3 coding DNA: TGTGCCAGCAGCCAAGAGGTGGACACGAAGGGGGAGACCCAGTACTTC. Translated, it gives CASSQEVDTKGETQYF.

The J gene is TRBJ1-5, the V gene TRBV28; the D gene is possibly TRBD1 (5 bases). The CDR3 length is 15 residues. CDR1 and CDR2 from the germline V gene are MDHEN and SYDVKM. Trimming took 5 bases from V and 6 from J, leaving 17 bases between them. Written as DNA, the CDR3 is TGTGCCAGCAGTGGGTCGGGGGGGAGGACTCAGCCCCAGCATTTT. Its protein product is CASSGSGGRTQPQHF.

The chain couples TRBV6-2 or TRBV6-3 to TRBJ1-3; D call uncertain. Looked up from germline, CDR1 is MNHEY and CDR2 is SVGEGT. There are 17 residues in the CDR3. Trimming removed 4 bases from V and 0 bases from J, with 16 bases in between. In DNA, the CDR3 is TGTGCCAGCAGTTCCCGAATTCGGGGATTCTCTGGAAACACCATATATTTT. Its translation is CASSSRIRGFSGNTIYF.

The chain has TRBV5-6 and TRBJ2-5, with 9 positions matching TRBD2. The CDR3 has 15 residues. Germline CDR1 SGHDT, CDR2 YYEEEE. With V trimmed by 1 base and J by 7 bases, 8 bases remained unmatched. The CDR3 reads CASSLTAGGLVTQYF. CDR3 in DNA: TGTGCCAGCAGCTTGACGGCGGGGGGGCTCGTGACCCAGTACTTC.

The chain links TRBV6-5 to TRBJ2-7; TRBD1 matches 7 bases. The CDR3 spans 13 residues. Per the germline V gene, CDR1 is MNHEY and CDR2 is SVGAGI. Trimming removed 6 bases from V and 5 bases from J; junction bases left unmatched: 7. CDR3 in DNA: TGTGCCAGCAGCCGGACAGGTCGGGACGAGCAGTACTTC. Amino acids: CASSRTGRDEQYF.

This clone showed up just a few times. The chain links TRBV5-1 to TRBJ1-1, with 10 nucleotides matching TRBD1. V lost 4 bases and J lost 8; bases outside the gene matches: 5. CDR1 is SGHRS, CDR2 YFSETQ, per germline. The CDR3 runs 13 residues. CDR3 sequence (DNA): TGCGCCAGCAGCCTGACAGGGGGCAAGGAAGCTTTCTTT. Its translation is CASSLTGGKEAFF.

The chain combines TRBV7-9 with TRBJ2-5; a weak D match, TRBD1 (6 bases). The CDR3 spans 14 residues. Germline assignment: CDR1 SEHNR and CDR2 FQNEAQ (reference sequence). Deletions cut 6 bases from V and 3 bases from J, with 14 bases between. The chain's CDR3 is CASSHSRTEETQYF. The CDR3 nucleotides read TGTGCCAGCAGTCACAGTAGGACAGAAGAGACCCAGTACTTC. Variable domain in full (rest from reference TRBV7-9 and TRBJ2-5): DTGVSQNPRHKITKRGQNVTFRCDPISEHNRLYWYRQTLGQGPEFLTYFQNEAQLEKSRLLSDRFSAERPKGSFSTLEIQRTEQGDSAMYLCASSHSRTEETQYFGPGTRLLVL.

The chain combines TRBV7-8 with TRBJ1-1; D unresolved. Germline lookup yields CDR1 SGHVS and CDR2 FQNEAQ. The CDR3 contains 14 residues. Between the trimmed V and J ends, which lost 2 bases and 1 base, there was a span of 8 bases. CDR3 loop: CASSLRRWNTEAFF. The DNA for the CDR3 is TGTGCCAGCAGCTTACGGCGGTGGAACACTGAAGCTTTCTTT.

The V call is TRBV15, the J call TRBJ2-2, with 10 bases identical to TRBD2. The CDR3 has 17 amino acids. Germline V gene sequence: CDR1 LNHNV, CDR2 YYDKDF (reference sequence). The junction had 8 bases not matched to a gene; V was cut back by 1 base and J by 6 bases. The CDR3 here is CATSRGSGGGNPGELFF. The CDR3 DNA follows: TGTGCCACCAGCAGAGGAAGCGGGGGGGGAAACCCCGGGGAGCTGTTTTTT.

V usage is TRBV12-3 or TRBV12-4 and J usage is TRBJ1-5, with TRBD1 as a possible D gene (6 bases). V lost 6 bases, J lost 7 bases, and 13 bases lay in between. The CDR3 is made up of 13 amino acids. CDR3 coding DNA: TGTGCCAGCAGCGGTCAGGGGTTCCAGCCCCAGCATTTT. Amino acid sequence: CASSGQGFQPQHF.